A single sample gave rise to the 5 T cell receptor beta chains below, sequenced in a study of blood T cell repertoires in COVID-19. TCRdb's copy holds only in-frame clones and misses some; the assay was immunoSEQ multiplex PCR. The sample has tens of thousands of clones, 70% to 90% seen once. The specimen sequenced was peripheral blood. The source of these receptors is a human donor in a cohort sampled during active COVID-19.

V usage is TRBV12-3 or TRBV12-4 and J usage is TRBJ2-7; possible D gene TRBD2, 6 bases. The V and J ends lost 8 bases and 2 bases respectively, with 13 bases between them. The CDR3 has 13 amino acids. The DNA of the CDR3 is TGTGCCAGCGGTGGGGGGTCCGCCTACGAGCAGTACTTC. This sequence encodes CASGGGSAYEQYF.

The V call is TRBV6-5, the J call TRBJ1-1; possible D gene TRBD1, 6 bases. The CDR3 runs 13 residues. Trimming left V 4 bases short and J 4 bases short, with 10 bases between. CDR1 and CDR2 from the germline V gene are MNHEY and SVGAGI. The CDR3 loop is CASSSQGSTEAFF. In nucleotides, the CDR3 is TGTGCCAGCAGTTCGCAGGGGAGCACTGAAGCTTTCTTT.

V gene TRBV10-3 combines with J gene TRBJ1-2, with 9 nucleotides matching TRBD1. This CDR3 is built from 13 residues. CDR1 and CDR2 from the germline V gene are ENHRY and SYGVKD. V was clipped by 10 bases and J by 8 bases; unmatched bases: 11. The CDR3 nucleotides are TGTGCCACGCAACAGGGGGCGCGAGGGGGCTACACCTTC. Its translation is CATQQGARGGYTF.

In its sample, this clone was seen once. The gene calls are TRBV11-2 and TRBJ2-7, with 9 bases aligning to TRBD1. The germline V gene encodes CDR1 SGHAT and CDR2 FQNNGV. Losses at the gene ends were 5 bases for V and 4 bases for J; bases not matched to a gene: 3. The CDR3 spans 13 residues. The CDR3 DNA follows: TGTGCCAGCAGCGAGACAGGGGGTTACGAGCAGTACTTC. Amino acids: CASSETGGYEQYF.

This chain joins TRBV6-5 and TRBJ2-7; TRBD1 matches 10 bases. The CDR3 spans 15 residues. V lost 6 bases to trimming and J lost 4 bases; unmatched junction nucleotides: 9. The germline gives CDR1 MNHEY, CDR2 SVGAGI. CDR3 sequence reads: CASSPPGQGIYEQYF. CDR3 sequence (DNA): TGTGCCAGCAGCCCACCGGGACAGGGGATATACGAGCAGTACTTC.